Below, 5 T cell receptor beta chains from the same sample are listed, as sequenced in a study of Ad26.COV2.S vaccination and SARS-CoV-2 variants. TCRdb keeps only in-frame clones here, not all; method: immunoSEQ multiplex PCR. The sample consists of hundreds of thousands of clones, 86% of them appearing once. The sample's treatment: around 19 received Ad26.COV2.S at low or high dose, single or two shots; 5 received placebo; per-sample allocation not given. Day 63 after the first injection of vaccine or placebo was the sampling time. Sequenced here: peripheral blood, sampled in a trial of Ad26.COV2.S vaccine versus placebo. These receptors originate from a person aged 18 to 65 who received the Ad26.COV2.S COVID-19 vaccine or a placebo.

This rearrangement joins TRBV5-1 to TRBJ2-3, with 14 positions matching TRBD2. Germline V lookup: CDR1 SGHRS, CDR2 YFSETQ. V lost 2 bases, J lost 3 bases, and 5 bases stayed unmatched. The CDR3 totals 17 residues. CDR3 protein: CASSLGLAGGGTDTQYF. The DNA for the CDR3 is TGCGCCAGCAGCTTAGGACTAGCGGGAGGTGGGACAGATACGCAGTATTTT.

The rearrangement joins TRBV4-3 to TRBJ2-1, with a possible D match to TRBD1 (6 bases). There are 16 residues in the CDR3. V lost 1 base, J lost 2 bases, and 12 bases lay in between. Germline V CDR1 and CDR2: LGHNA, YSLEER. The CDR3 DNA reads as TGCGCCAGCAGCCAAGTATCGGCAGGGGCCTACAATGAGCAGTTCTTC. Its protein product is CASSQVSAGAYNEQFF.

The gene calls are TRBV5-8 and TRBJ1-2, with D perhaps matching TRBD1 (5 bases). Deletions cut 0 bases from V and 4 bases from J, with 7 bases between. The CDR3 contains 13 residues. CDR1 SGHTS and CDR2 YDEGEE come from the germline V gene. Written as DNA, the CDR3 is TGTGCCAGCAGCTTGGGGGGCCCCTATGGCTACACCTTC. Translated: CASSLGGPYGYTF.

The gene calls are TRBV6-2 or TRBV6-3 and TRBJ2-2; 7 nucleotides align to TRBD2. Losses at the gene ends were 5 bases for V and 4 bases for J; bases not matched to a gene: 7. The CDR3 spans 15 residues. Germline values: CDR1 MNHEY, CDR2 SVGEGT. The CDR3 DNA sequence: TGTGCCAGCAGTCTTACCGGGAGGCCCACCGGGGAGCTGTTTTTT. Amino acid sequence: CASSLTGRPTGELFF.

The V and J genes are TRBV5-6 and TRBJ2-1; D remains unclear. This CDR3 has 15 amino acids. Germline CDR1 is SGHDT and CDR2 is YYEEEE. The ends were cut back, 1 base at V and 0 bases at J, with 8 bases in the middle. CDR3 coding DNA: TGTGCCAGCAGCTTGTCACGGAGCTCCTACAATGAGCAGTTCTTC. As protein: CASSLSRSSYNEQFF.